This TCR beta chain emerged from a study of shared clonotypes between healthy human individuals. Data came from immunoSEQ multiplex PCR; TCRdb stores just in-frame clones and leaves some out. The top ten hold 12% of the sample, which has about 460,000 clones, roughly three quarters seen once. This clone was seen just once. Trimming at V came to 4 bases and at J to 4 bases, leaving 2 bases not matched to a gene. This CDR3 is built from 14 residues. Germline V lookup: CDR1 SGHNT, CDR2 YYREEE (reference sequence). The material sequenced was PBMCs. This TCR came from a woman aged 40-49 years in good health. Some clones in this sample may be carry-over from other donors' samples. The J gene is TRBJ2-1, the V gene TRBV5-4; 10 nucleotides agree with TRBD2. Written as DNA, the CDR3 is TGTGCCAGCAGCAGGACTAGCGGTTACAATGAGCAGTTCTTC. Its protein product is CASSRTSGYNEQFF. The full variable domain, in which reference TRBV5-4 and TRBJ2-1 provide the parts outside the CDR3, is ETGVTQSPTHLIKTRGQQVTLRCSSQSGHNTVSWYQQALGQGPQFIFQYYREEENGRGNFPPRFSGLQFPNYSSELNVNALELDDSALYLCASSRTSGYNEQFFGPGTRLTVL.